This T cell receptor beta chain was sequenced in a study of cytomegalovirus exposure and HLA in healthy donors. Vbeta (60) and Jbeta (13) primers were used in the PCR. Measured with immunoSEQ multiplex PCR; TCRdb has only the in-frame clones, and not every one. The sample has 30,000 to 45,000 clones, around 81% seen once; the top ten hold 9.3%. The clonotype was recovered from a woman aged 40 to 55 in good health and CMV-seronegative. Input material: PBMCs.

DNA of the CDR3: TGTGCCAGCAGCCTAGGACAGGTTGGAAACGGCTACACCTTC. Protein: CASSLGQVGNGYTF. The gene calls are TRBV7-2 and TRBJ1-2, with TRBD1 matching over 7 bases. The junction had 11 bases not matched to a gene; V was cut back by 5 bases and J by 8 bases. The CDR3 length is 14 residues. Germline lookup yields CDR1 SGHTA and CDR2 FQGNSA. The entire variable domain, with the rest obtained from reference TRBV7-2 and TRBJ1-2, is as follows: GAGVSQSPSNKVTEKGKDVELRCDPISGHTALYWYRQSLGQGLEFLIYFQGNSAPDKSGLPSDRFSAERTGGSVSTLTIQRTQQEDSAVYLCASSLGQVGNGYTFGSGTRLTVV.